This T cell receptor beta chain was sequenced for a study of blood T cell repertoires in COVID-19. The overall study: Whether acute or convalescent, the COVID-19 samples came from the United States, Italy and Spain. Sources were T cells, B-cell-depleted T cells, or PBMCs; the material itself was cDNA or gDNA.

J was trimmed by 2 bases and V by 0 bases; bases with no gene match: 7. The CDR3 covers 17 residues. Germline CDR1 LNHDA, CDR2 SQIVND (reference sequence). Per the original methods: Nucleated cell number was recorded as an estimate derived from reference gene primer amplification. The data were produced by immunoSEQ multiplex PCR, yet TCRdb's version contains in-frame clones alone and is incomplete. V, J and clone size reflect that table, while D and trimming were determined from the DNA. The sample holds about 14,000 clones; roughly four fifths are singletons and the top ten take 22%. This clone was counted between two and nine times.

The material sequenced was peripheral blood. This clonotype was sampled from a man of 80 years or more with active or convalescent COVID-19. V gene TRBV19 combines with J gene TRBJ1-5, with 7 bases matching TRBD1. The CDR3 DNA sequence: TGTGCCAGTAGTATAGAAGAGACAGGGTACGGCAATCAGCCCCAGCATTTT. Its translation: CASSIEETGYGNQPQHF. Full variable domain (outside the CDR3, taken from reference TRBV19 and TRBJ1-5): DGGITQSPKYLFRKEGQNVTLSCEQNLNHDAMYWYRQDPGQGLRLIYYSQIVNDFQKGDIAEGYSVSREKKESFPLTVTSAQKNPTAFYLCASSIEETGYGNQPQHFGDGTRLSIL.